This note documents a single T cell receptor (beta chain) sequence. The CDR3 extends over 14 amino acids. Trimming took 6 bases from V and 0 from J, leaving 9 bases between them. The germline V gene encodes CDR1 MNHEY and CDR2 SVGAGI. These data are taken from a study of blood T cell repertoires in COVID-19. Repertoires were generated with immunoSEQ multiplex PCR, while TCRdb's copy carries only in-frame clones and drops some. The sample comprises approximately 400,000 clones, 80% to 95% of which are singletons, and more than 0.85% rests with the top ten. Sample: PBMCs or T cells enriched from blood (not recorded which). The chain combines TRBV6-5 with TRBJ1-3; possible D gene TRBD1, 5 bases. The receptor was derived from a woman in her thirties or forties who had been exposed to COVID-19. The CDR3 reads CASRGQDSGNTIYF. CDR3 nucleotide sequence: TGTGCCAGCAGGGGGCAAGACTCTGGAAACACCATATATTTT.